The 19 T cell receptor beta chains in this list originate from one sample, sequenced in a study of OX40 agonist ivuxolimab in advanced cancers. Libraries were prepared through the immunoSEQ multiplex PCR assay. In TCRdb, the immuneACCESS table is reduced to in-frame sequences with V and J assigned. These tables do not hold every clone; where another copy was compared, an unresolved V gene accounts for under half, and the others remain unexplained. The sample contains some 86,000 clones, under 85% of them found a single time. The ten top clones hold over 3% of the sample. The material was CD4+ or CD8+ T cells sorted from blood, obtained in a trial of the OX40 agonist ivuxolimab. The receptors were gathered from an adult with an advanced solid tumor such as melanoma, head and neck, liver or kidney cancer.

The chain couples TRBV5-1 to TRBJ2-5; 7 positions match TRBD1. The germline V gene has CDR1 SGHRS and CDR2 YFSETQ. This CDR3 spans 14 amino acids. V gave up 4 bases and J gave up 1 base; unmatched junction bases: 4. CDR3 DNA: TGCGCCAGCAGCGCACGGGACAGCCAAGAGACCCAGTACTTC. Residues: CASSARDSQETQYF.

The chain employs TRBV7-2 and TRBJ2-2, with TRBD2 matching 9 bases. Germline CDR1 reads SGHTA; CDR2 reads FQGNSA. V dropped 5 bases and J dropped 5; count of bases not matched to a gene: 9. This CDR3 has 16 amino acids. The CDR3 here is CASSLGTSFETGELFF. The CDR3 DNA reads TGTGCCAGCAGCCTCGGGACTAGCTTTGAGACCGGGGAGCTGTTTTTT.

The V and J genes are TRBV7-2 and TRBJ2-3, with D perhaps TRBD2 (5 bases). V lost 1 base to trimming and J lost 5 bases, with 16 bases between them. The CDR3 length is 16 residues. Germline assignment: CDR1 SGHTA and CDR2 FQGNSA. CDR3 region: CASSLEYGPGLDTQYF. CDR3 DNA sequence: TGTGCCAGCAGCTTAGAATACGGCCCGGGGTTAGATACGCAGTATTTT.

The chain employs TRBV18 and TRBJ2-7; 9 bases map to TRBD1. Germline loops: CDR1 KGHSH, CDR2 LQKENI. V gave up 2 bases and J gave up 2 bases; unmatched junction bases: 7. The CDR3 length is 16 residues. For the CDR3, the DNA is TGTGCCAGCTCACCAGACAGCCGGGACAGGGCCTACGAGCAGTACTTC. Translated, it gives CASSPDSRDRAYEQYF.

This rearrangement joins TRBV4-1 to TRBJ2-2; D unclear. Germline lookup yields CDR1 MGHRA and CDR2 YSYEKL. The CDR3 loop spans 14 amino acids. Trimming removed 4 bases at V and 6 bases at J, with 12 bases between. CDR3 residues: CASSPGPLAGELFF. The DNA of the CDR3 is TGCGCCAGCAGCCCCGGGCCCTTGGCCGGGGAGCTGTTTTTT.

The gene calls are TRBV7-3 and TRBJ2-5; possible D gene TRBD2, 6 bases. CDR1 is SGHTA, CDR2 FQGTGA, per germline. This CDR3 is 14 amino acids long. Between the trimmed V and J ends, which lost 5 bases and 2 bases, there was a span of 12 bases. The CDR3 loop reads CASSPGGNQETQYF. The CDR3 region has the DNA TGTGCCAGCAGCCCGGGCGGGAATCAAGAGACCCAGTACTTC.

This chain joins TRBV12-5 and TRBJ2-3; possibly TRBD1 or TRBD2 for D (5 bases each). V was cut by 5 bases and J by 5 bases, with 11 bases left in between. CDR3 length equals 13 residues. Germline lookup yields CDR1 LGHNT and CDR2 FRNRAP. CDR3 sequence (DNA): TGTGCTAGTGGTCCCCCGGGGCTAGATACGCAGTATTTT. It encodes CASGPPGLDTQYF.

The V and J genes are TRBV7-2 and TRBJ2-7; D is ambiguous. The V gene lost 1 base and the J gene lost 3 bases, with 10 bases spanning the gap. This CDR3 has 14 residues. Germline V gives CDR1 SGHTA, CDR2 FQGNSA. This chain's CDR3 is CASSLEGFGYEQYF. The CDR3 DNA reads TGTGCCAGCAGCTTAGAGGGATTCGGCTACGAGCAGTACTTC. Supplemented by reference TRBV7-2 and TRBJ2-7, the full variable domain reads GAGVSQSPSNKVTEKGKDVELRCDPISGHTALYWYRQSLGQGLEFLIYFQGNSAPDKSGLPSDRFSAERTGGSVSTLTIQRTQQEDSAVYLCASSLEGFGYEQYFGPGTRLTVT.

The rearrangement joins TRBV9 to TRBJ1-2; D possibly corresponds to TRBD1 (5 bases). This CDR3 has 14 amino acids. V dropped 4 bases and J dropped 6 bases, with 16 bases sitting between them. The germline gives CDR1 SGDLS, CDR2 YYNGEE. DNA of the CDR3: TGTGCCAGCAGCCCTGGGGGAGGGGCGGATGGCTACACCTTC. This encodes CASSPGGGADGYTF.

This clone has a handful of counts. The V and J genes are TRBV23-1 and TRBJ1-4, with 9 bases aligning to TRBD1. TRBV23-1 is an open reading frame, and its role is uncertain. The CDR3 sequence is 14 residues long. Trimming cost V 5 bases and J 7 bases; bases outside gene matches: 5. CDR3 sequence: CASSGDREGEKLFF. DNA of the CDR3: TGCGCCAGCAGTGGGGACAGGGAAGGTGAAAAACTGTTTTTT.

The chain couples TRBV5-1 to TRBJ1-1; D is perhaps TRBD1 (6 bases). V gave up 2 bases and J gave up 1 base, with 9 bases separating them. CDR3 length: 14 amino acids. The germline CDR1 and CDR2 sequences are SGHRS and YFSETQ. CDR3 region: CASSFRGGNTEAFF. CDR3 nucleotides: TGCGCCAGCAGCTTCAGGGGAGGGAACACTGAAGCTTTCTTT.

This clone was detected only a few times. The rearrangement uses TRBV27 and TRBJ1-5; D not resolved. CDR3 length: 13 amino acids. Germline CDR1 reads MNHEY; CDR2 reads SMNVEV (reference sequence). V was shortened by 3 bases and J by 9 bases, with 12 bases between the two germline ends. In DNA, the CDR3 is TGTGCCAGCAGTTTCTCCCCCCTGGGGCCCCAGCATTTT. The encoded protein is CASSFSPLGPQHF.

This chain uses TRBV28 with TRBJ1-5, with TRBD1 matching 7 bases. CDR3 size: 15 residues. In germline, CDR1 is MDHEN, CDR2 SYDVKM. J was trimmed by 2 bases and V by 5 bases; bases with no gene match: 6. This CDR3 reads CASSPGQVRNQPQHF. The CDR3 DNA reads TGTGCCAGCAGTCCCGGACAGGTCCGCAATCAGCCCCAGCATTTT.

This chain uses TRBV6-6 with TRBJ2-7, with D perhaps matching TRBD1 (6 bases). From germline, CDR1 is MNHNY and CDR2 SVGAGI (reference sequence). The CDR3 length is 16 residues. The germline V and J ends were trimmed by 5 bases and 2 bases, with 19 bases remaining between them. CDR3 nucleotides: TGTGCCAGCAGTCTGGACAGTCTCTCAGCCACCTACGAGCAGTACTTC. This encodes CASSLDSLSATYEQYF.

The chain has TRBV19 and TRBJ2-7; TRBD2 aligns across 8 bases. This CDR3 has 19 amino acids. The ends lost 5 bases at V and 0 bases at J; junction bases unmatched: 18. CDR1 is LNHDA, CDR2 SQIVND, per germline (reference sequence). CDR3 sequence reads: CASSRTGGVISGVSYEQYF. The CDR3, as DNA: TGTGCCAGTAGTCGGACTGGCGGGGTAATTAGCGGGGTCTCCTACGAGCAGTACTTC.

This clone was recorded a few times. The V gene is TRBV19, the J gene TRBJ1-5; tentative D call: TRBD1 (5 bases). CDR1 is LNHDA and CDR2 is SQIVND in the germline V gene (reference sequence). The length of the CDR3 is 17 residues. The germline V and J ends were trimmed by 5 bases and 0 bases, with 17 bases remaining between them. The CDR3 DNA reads TGTGCCAGTAGTTGGGCCCACCAGGGTTATAGCAATCAGCCCCAGCATTTT. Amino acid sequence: CASSWAHQGYSNQPQHF.

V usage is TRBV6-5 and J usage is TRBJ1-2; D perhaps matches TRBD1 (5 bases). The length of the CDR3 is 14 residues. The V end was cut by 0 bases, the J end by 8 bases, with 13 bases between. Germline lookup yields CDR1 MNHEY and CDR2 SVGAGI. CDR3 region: CASSYSHRGDGYTF. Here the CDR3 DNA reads TGTGCCAGCAGTTACTCGCACCGGGGGGACGGCTACACCTTC.

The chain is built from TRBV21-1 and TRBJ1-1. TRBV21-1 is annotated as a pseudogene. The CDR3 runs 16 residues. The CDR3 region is CASTPRGQGPNTEAFF. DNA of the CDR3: TGTGCCAGCACCCCGCGGGGCCAGGGCCCTAACACTGAAGCTTTCTTT.

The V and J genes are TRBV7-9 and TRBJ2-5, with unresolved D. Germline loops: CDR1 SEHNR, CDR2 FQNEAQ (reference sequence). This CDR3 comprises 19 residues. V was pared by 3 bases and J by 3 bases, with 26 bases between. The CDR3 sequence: CASSFVALRVHSVKETQYF. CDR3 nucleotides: TGTGCCAGCAGCTTCGTTGCATTGCGTGTCCACTCCGTAAAAGAGACCCAGTACTTC.